What follows are 12 T cell receptor beta chains derived from one specimen sequenced in a study of OX40 agonist ivuxolimab in advanced cancers. The protocol was immunoSEQ multiplex PCR, while the TCRdb copy is restricted to in-frame clones and leaves out a portion. The data hold about 35,000 clones, with roughly 82% observed a single time. This material consisted of CD4+ or CD8+ T cells sorted from blood, taken in a trial of the OX40 agonist ivuxolimab. These receptors were collected from an adult with an advanced solid tumor such as melanoma, head and neck, liver or kidney cancer.

This clone was seen a single time. J is TRBJ2-7 and V is TRBV5-4; TRBD2 matches 9 bases. The CDR3 runs 15 residues. CDR1 is SGHNT, CDR2 YYREEE, per germline (reference sequence). V lost 0 bases to trimming and J lost 2 bases; unmatched junction nucleotides: 3. The CDR3 DNA reads as TGTGCCAGCAGCTTGGATAGCGGGGGTGCCTACGAGCAGTACTTC. It encodes CASSLDSGGAYEQYF.

The rearrangement links TRBV9 to TRBJ1-1; 10 nucleotides match TRBD1. Trimming at V came to 3 bases and at J to 4 bases, leaving 12 bases not matched to a gene. Germline CDR1 is SGDLS and CDR2 is YYNGEE. The CDR3 is 17 amino acids. CDR3 sequence (DNA): TGTGCCAGCAGCGAGGATGCCGGGACAGGGGATCCCACTGAAGCTTTCTTT. Its protein is CASSEDAGTGDPTEAFF.

The chain links TRBV5-1 to TRBJ2-7; D not resolved. The CDR3 extends over 11 amino acids. V was pared by 0 bases and J by 6 bases, with 4 bases between. Germline V gene sequence: CDR1 SGHRS, CDR2 YFSETQ. The CDR3 nucleotides are TGCGCCAGCAGCTTGGATAGCGAGCAGTACTTC. It is translated as CASSLDSEQYF.

The rearrangement joins TRBV7-9 to TRBJ1-1; the D is unclear. The CDR3 spans 10 residues. Germline V gene sequence: CDR1 SEHNR, CDR2 FQNEAQ (reference sequence). V was pared by 8 bases and J by 2 bases, with 3 bases between. As DNA, the CDR3 is TGTGCCAGCCACAACACTGAAGCTTTCTTT. The encoded protein is CASHNTEAFF.

The chain is built from TRBV7-9 and TRBJ2-7; D not certain. The CDR3 is made up of 15 amino acids. Germline V lookup: CDR1 SEHNR, CDR2 FQNEAQ (reference sequence). Trimming removed 1 base from V and 2 bases from J, with 12 bases in between. The CDR3 loop reads CASSLGALSTYEQYF. CDR3 bases: TGTGCCAGCAGCTTAGGGGCACTATCCACCTACGAGCAGTACTTC.

The chain uses TRBV27 and TRBJ1-2; D is perhaps TRBD1 (6 bases). The V and J ends lost 6 bases and 9 bases respectively, with 14 bases between them. Per germline, CDR1 MNHEY and CDR2 SMNVEV (reference sequence). The CDR3 is 12 residues long. The CDR3 DNA reads TGTGCCAGCAGAGGGACACGGAAAAGCTACACCTTC. Its translation is CASRGTRKSYTF.

V and J are TRBV5-1 and TRBJ2-7; possibly TRBD1 or TRBD2 for D (5 bases each). CDR1 is SGHRS, CDR2 YFSETQ, per germline. V shed 3 bases and J shed 0 bases, with 10 bases lying between them. There are 14 residues in the CDR3. The CDR3 nucleotides are TGCGCCAGCAGCTACACCGGGGCCTCCTACGAGCAGTACTTC. It codes for CASSYTGASYEQYF. The whole variable domain, remainder taken from reference TRBV5-1 and TRBJ2-7, is KAGVTQTPRYLIKTRGQQVTLSCSPISGHRSVSWYQQTPGQGLQFLFEYFSETQRNKGNFPGRFSGRQFSNSRSEMNVSTLELGDSALYLCASSYTGASYEQYFGPGTRLTVT.

The genes are TRBV7-2 and TRBJ1-3; TRBD1 matches at 7 bases. CDR1 is SGHTA and CDR2 is FQGNSA in the germline V gene. The CDR3 loop spans 15 amino acids. The V segment lost 8 bases and the J segment 1 base; nucleotides outside the gene matches: 8. CDR3 loop: CASGFWGQSGNTIYF. The CDR3 DNA is TGTGCCAGCGGTTTTTGGGGACAGTCTGGAAACACCATATATTTT. Full variable domain (outside the CDR3, taken from reference TRBV7-2 and TRBJ1-3): GAGVSQSPSNKVTEKGKDVELRCDPISGHTALYWYRQSLGQGLEFLIYFQGNSAPDKSGLPSDRFSAERTGGSVSTLTIQRTQQEDSAVYLCASGFWGQSGNTIYFGEGSWLTVV.

V is TRBV30 and J is TRBJ1-2; TRBD1 is a possible D gene (6 bases). The length of the CDR3 is 14 residues. CDR1 and CDR2 from the germline V gene are GTSNPN and SVGIG (reference sequence). The V and J ends lost 8 bases and 6 bases respectively, with 22 bases between them. The CDR3 sequence: CAGQGGRRRNGYTF. CDR3 bases: TGTGCCGGTCAAGGGGGGAGGAGACGGAATGGCTACACCTTC.

V and J are TRBV10-3 and TRBJ1-2, with D hard to call. V was pared by 7 bases and J by 4 bases, with 10 bases between. This CDR3 spans 12 amino acids. CDR1 and CDR2 (germline): ENHRY, SYGVKD. Here the CDR3 reads CAITSGGYGYTF. CDR3 DNA: TGTGCCATCACCTCGGGAGGCTATGGCTACACCTTC.

Only a few counts were recorded for this clone. The CDR3 sequence: CASRAGDRGREQYF. DNA of the CDR3: TGTGCCAGCAGAGCCGGGGACAGGGGGCGAGAGCAGTACTTC. The V call is TRBV7-9, the J call TRBJ2-7, with 12 bases aligning to TRBD1. Per the germline V gene, CDR1 is SEHNR and CDR2 is FQNEAQ (reference sequence). There are 14 residues in the CDR3. V shed 6 bases, J shed 7 bases, and the junction held 7 bases outside the gene matches.

The chain has TRBV27 and TRBJ1-1; D uncertain. Germline V gene lookup returns CDR1 MNHEY and CDR2 SMNVEV (reference sequence). This CDR3 has 13 residues. V was cut by 2 bases and J by 6 bases, with 10 bases left in between. CDR3 protein: CASSLKGRPEAFF. The CDR3 region has the DNA TGTGCCAGCAGTTTAAAAGGGAGACCTGAAGCTTTCTTT.